This T cell receptor (beta chain) came from a study of control samples from healthy donors and cancer patients. The CDR3 totals 13 residues. The germline CDR1 and CDR2 sequences are ENHRY and SYGVKD. V lost 0 bases and J lost 5, with 7 bases in between. Produced via immunoSEQ multiplex PCR; TCRdb's table is partial and in-frame only. The sample has 150,000 to 200,000 clones, around 90% seen once; the top ten hold around 2%. This TCR came from a woman aged 40 to 49 in good health. Sequenced: blood. This chain links TRBV10-3 with TRBJ1-2, with D unclear. The DNA for the CDR3 is TGTGCCATCAGTGAGTCGGGCAGATATGGCTACACCTTC. It specifies CAISESGRYGYTF.